Following are 31 T cell receptor beta chains from one sample sequenced in a study of shared clonotypes between healthy human individuals. The protocol was immunoSEQ multiplex PCR, while the TCRdb copy is restricted to in-frame clones and leaves out a portion. The sample records more than 150,000 clones, approximately 92% being singletons. The sequenced sample was naive CD4+ T cells sorted from blood. Subset specified: CD45RA+ positively selected. The receptors were gathered from a woman in her twenties or thirties in good health.

The chain joins TRBV19 to TRBJ2-5, with D possibly matching TRBD1 (7 bases). The CDR3 contains 14 residues. Germline V lookup: CDR1 LNHDA, CDR2 SQIVND (reference sequence). V lost 6 bases, J lost 1 base, and 12 bases lay in between. CDR3 nucleotides: TGTGCCAGTAGAGGAGGGGGCTTCCAAGAGACCCAGTACTTC. Its protein is CASRGGGFQETQYF. The full variable domain, with the rest looked up from reference TRBV19 and TRBJ2-5, is DGGITQSPKYLFRKEGQNVTLSCEQNLNHDAMYWYRQDPGQGLRLIYYSQIVNDFQKGDIAEGYSVSREKKESFPLTVTSAQKNPTAFYLCASRGGGFQETQYFGPGTRLLVL.

The chain couples TRBV9 to TRBJ2-5, with 9 bases lining up with TRBD2. Germline trimming cut 0 bases from V and 0 bases from J; bases unmatched to any gene: 9. In germline, CDR1 is SGDLS, CDR2 YYNGEE. The CDR3 loop spans 18 amino acids. CDR3 bases: TGTGCCAGCAGCGTAGTTGCTAGCGGGGAGGGGTACCAAGAGACCCAGTACTTC. Translating gives CASSVVASGEGYQETQYF.

The chain employs TRBV9 and TRBJ2-1; D call uncertain. Trimming left V 0 bases short and J 9 bases short, with 10 bases between. The CDR3 extends over 13 amino acids. Germline lookup yields CDR1 SGDLS and CDR2 YYNGEE. CDR3 sequence (DNA): TGTGCCAGCAGCGTAGAGGTGAATAGTGAGCAGTTCTTC. This sequence encodes CASSVEVNSEQFF.

This clone was observed once. The chain combines TRBV6-1 with TRBJ2-5, with 8 bases that match TRBD2. The CDR3 contains 15 residues. With V trimmed by 2 bases and J by 5 bases, 7 bases remained unmatched. Germline CDR1 MNHNS, CDR2 SASEGT. The CDR3 reads CASSEIAGMVETQYF. In DNA, the CDR3 is TGTGCCAGCAGTGAAATAGCGGGAATGGTGGAGACCCAGTACTTC.

A single count supports this clone. The rearrangement links TRBV19 to TRBJ1-2; unclear D gene. Germline values: CDR1 LNHDA, CDR2 SQIVND (reference sequence). The CDR3 length is 15 residues. V dropped 3 bases and J dropped 4 bases, with 15 bases sitting between them. CDR3 sequence: CASSITLQALYGYTF. CDR3 sequence (DNA): TGTGCCAGTAGTATCACCCTTCAAGCCCTCTATGGCTACACCTTC.

This clone was detected only once. The chain combines TRBV6-5 with TRBJ2-2; D might be TRBD1 (7 bases). Germline V lookup: CDR1 MNHEY, CDR2 SVGAGI. The CDR3 is 15 residues long. Trimming took 5 bases from V and 7 from J, leaving 17 bases between them. Written as DNA, the CDR3 is TGTGCCAGCAGTCCCCAGGGGGGTGTAAACGGGGAGCTGTTTTTT. Translating it yields CASSPQGGVNGELFF.

The chain recombines TRBV7-9 with TRBJ1-1, with 8 bases that match TRBD1. V lost 5 bases and J lost 2; bases outside the gene matches: 7. Germline CDR1 and CDR2: SEHNR and FQNEAQ (reference sequence). CDR3 size: 15 residues. The DNA for the CDR3 is TGTGCCAGCAGCCCAAGACAGGGGCAAAACACTGAAGCTTTCTTT. It translates to CASSPRQGQNTEAFF.

The chain joins TRBV10-3 to TRBJ2-7; TRBD1 aligns across 7 bases. The CDR3 sequence is 12 residues long. After removal of 4 bases from V and 5 bases from J, the junction contained 2 bases not matched to a gene. Germline loops: CDR1 ENHRY, CDR2 SYGVKD. In DNA, the CDR3 is TGTGCCATCAGTGGACAGGGCCACGAGCAGTACTTC. It is translated as CAISGQGHEQYF.

The genes are TRBV7-9 and TRBJ1-2; D call uncertain. From germline, CDR1 is SEHNR and CDR2 FQNEAQ (reference sequence). The germline V and J ends were trimmed by 1 base and 4 bases, with 13 bases remaining between them. The CDR3 covers 15 residues. CDR3 in DNA: TGTGCCAGCAGCTTAGAAGTGTCCGGGGTCTATGGCTACACCTTC. Protein: CASSLEVSGVYGYTF. Full variable domain (missing parts from reference TRBV7-9 and TRBJ1-2): DTGVSQNPRHKITKRGQNVTFRCDPISEHNRLYWYRQTLGQGPEFLTYFQNEAQLEKSRLLSDRFSAERPKGSFSTLEIQRTEQGDSAMYLCASSLEVSGVYGYTFGSGTRLTVV.

This clone has only one observation. The chain links TRBV28 to TRBJ1-4; D is unclear. Deletions cut 6 bases from V and 4 bases from J, with 15 bases between. CDR1 is MDHEN, CDR2 SYDVKM, per germline. The CDR3 sequence is 15 residues long. The CDR3 protein is CASRTSKGINEKLFF. CDR3 coding DNA: TGTGCCAGCAGGACTTCGAAAGGGATTAATGAAAAACTGTTTTTT. Based on the CDR3 plus reference TRBV28 and TRBJ1-4, the full variable domain is DVKVTQSSRYLVKRTGEKVFLECVQDMDHENMFWYRQDPGLGLRLIYFSYDVKMKEKGDIPEGYSVSREKKERFSLILESASTNQTSMYLCASRTSKGINEKLFFGSGTQLSVL.

The chain is built from TRBV5-1 and TRBJ2-5; D may correspond to TRBD1 or TRBD2 (6 bases each). The CDR3 length is 15 residues. Per germline, CDR1 SGHRS and CDR2 YFSETQ. V was shortened by 3 bases and J by 5 bases, with 17 bases between the two germline ends. The CDR3 DNA follows: TGCGCCAGCAGCTACCGGGGGCTTTTTGGGGAGACCCAGTACTTC. It yields the protein CASSYRGLFGETQYF. Combining the CDR3 with reference TRBV5-1 and TRBJ2-5 gives the whole variable domain KAGVTQTPRYLIKTRGQQVTLSCSPISGHRSVSWYQQTPGQGLQFLFEYFSETQRNKGNFPGRFSGRQFSNSRSEMNVSTLELGDSALYLCASSYRGLFGETQYFGPGTRLLVL.

The chain is built from TRBV27 and TRBJ2-2, with D possibly TRBD2 on 6 matching bases. CDR1 and CDR2 from the germline V gene are MNHEY and SMNVEV (reference sequence). This CDR3 has 13 amino acids. The ends were cut back, 10 bases at V and 4 bases at J, with 13 bases in the middle. In DNA form, the CDR3 reads TGTGCCACCCGCGGGACTCGCACCGGGGAGCTGTTTTTT. Translation gives CATRGTRTGELFF.

V is TRBV7-9 and J is TRBJ1-4; unclear D gene. The germline gives CDR1 SEHNR, CDR2 FQNEAQ (reference sequence). This CDR3 is 15 amino acids long. V lost 1 base, J lost 8 bases, and 14 bases lay in between. CDR3 sequence: CASSLGSGAWEKLFF. CDR3 DNA sequence: TGTGCCAGCAGCTTAGGATCGGGAGCCTGGGAAAAACTGTTTTTT.

V usage is TRBV7-9 and J usage is TRBJ1-2, with D tentatively TRBD1 (5 bases). V was clipped by 4 bases and J by 7 bases, with 13 bases between them. This CDR3 contains 13 residues. Germline V CDR1 and CDR2: SEHNR, FQNEAQ (reference sequence). The CDR3 bases are TGTGCCAGCAGCTGGGGGGGTGAATCTGGCTACACCTTC. Its translation: CASSWGGESGYTF.

In its sample, this clone was seen once. This chain uses TRBV7-2 with TRBJ2-7; 8 nucleotides match TRBD1. This CDR3 region has 15 residues. Trimming removed 5 bases from V and 5 bases from J; junction bases left unmatched: 11. Germline V gene data show CDR1 as SGHTA and CDR2 as FQGNSA. The CDR3 protein is CASSERTGNFHEQYF. The CDR3 DNA follows: TGTGCCAGCAGCGAAAGGACAGGGAATTTTCACGAGCAGTACTTC.

This chain connects TRBV27 to TRBJ2-7; TRBD1 matches at 11 bases. CDR3 size: 14 residues. The germline gives CDR1 MNHEY, CDR2 SMNVEV (reference sequence). V lost 5 bases to trimming and J lost 6 bases; unmatched junction nucleotides: 6. DNA for the CDR3: TGTGCCAGCAGTCGCCGGGACAGGGGGATCGAGCAGTACTTC. Translated: CASSRRDRGIEQYF.

The table lists this clone with a count of one. This chain links TRBV28 with TRBJ1-1; 7 bases match TRBD1. CDR1 MDHEN and CDR2 SYDVKM come from the germline V gene. Trimming removed 4 bases from V and 0 bases from J; junction bases left unmatched: 8. This CDR3 has 16 amino acids. The CDR3 region is CASSSPPGGLNTEAFF. CDR3 nucleotides: TGTGCCAGCAGTTCACCTCCAGGGGGTTTGAACACTGAAGCTTTCTTT.

The J gene is TRBJ1-2, the V gene TRBV4-1, with 12 bases fitting TRBD1. The CDR3 totals 19 residues. Germline CDR1 and CDR2: MGHRA and YSYEKL. J was trimmed by 7 bases and V by 2 bases; bases with no gene match: 17. The CDR3 nucleotides read TGCGCCAGCAGCCAATCCGGCGGGACAGGGGGCGCTTCCCTATCTGGCTACACCTTC. Its protein product is CASSQSGGTGGASLSGYTF.

CDR3 in amino acids: CASSTRGGPEQYF. CDR3 nucleotides: TGTGCCAGTAGTACCCGGGGGGGCCCCGAGCAGTACTTC. The chain uses TRBV19 and TRBJ2-7; 8 nucleotides align to TRBD2. This CDR3 has 13 residues. The germline gives CDR1 LNHDA, CDR2 SQIVND (reference sequence). The ends lost 4 bases at V and 6 bases at J; junction bases unmatched: 5.

The chain couples TRBV28 to TRBJ2-1; TRBD1 agrees at 10 bases. The CDR3 is 17 amino acids. With 6 bases clipped from V and 4 bases from J, the junction kept 12 bases outside the gene matches. CDR1 is MDHEN and CDR2 is SYDVKM in the germline V gene. The CDR3 loop reads CASSRRTGGVGYNEQFF. The CDR3 nucleotides are TGTGCCAGCAGCCGAAGGACAGGGGGTGTAGGGTACAATGAGCAGTTCTTC.

This clone is a singleton in its sample. The rearrangement links TRBV6-5 to TRBJ2-7; no reliable D call. Germline lookup yields CDR1 MNHEY and CDR2 SVGAGI. The CDR3 is made up of 16 amino acids. V was shortened by 0 bases and J by 1 base, with 13 bases between the two germline ends. The CDR3 coding sequence is TGTGCCAGCAGTTACTCGAGGTATCCTCCGTCCTACGAGCAGTACTTC. Residues: CASSYSRYPPSYEQYF.

The rearrangement joins TRBV10-2 to TRBJ2-7, with TRBD1 matching over 8 bases. The V gene's germline CDR1 is WSHSY and CDR2 SAAADI. The CDR3 length is 14 residues. With V trimmed by 6 bases and J by 2 bases, 6 bases remained unmatched. CDR3 amino acids: CASREGTGPYEQYF. The CDR3 DNA is TGCGCCAGCAGAGAAGGGACAGGACCCTACGAGCAGTACTTC.

The chain carries TRBV11-2 and TRBJ2-1; D possibly corresponds to TRBD1 (6 bases). CDR3 length: 15 amino acids. Germline lookup yields CDR1 SGHAT and CDR2 FQNNGV. V lost 0 bases to trimming and J lost 5 bases, with 11 bases between them. This chain's CDR3 is CASSLDRGVNNEQFF. The DNA for the CDR3 is TGTGCCAGCAGCTTAGACAGGGGAGTGAACAATGAGCAGTTCTTC.

The gene calls are TRBV28 and TRBJ2-5; no firm D call. Germline assignment: CDR1 MDHEN and CDR2 SYDVKM. The CDR3 consists of 15 residues. V was shortened by 6 bases and J by 7 bases, with 21 bases between the two germline ends. The CDR3 region has the DNA TGTGCCAGCAGCTTACATGACCGGGCACGGGTGACCCAGTACTTC. It translates to CASSLHDRARVTQYF. The variable domain in full, completed from reference TRBV28 and TRBJ2-5, reads DVKVTQSSRYLVKRTGEKVFLECVQDMDHENMFWYRQDPGLGLRLIYFSYDVKMKEKGDIPEGYSVSREKKERFSLILESASTNQTSMYLCASSLHDRARVTQYFGPGTRLLVL.

The CDR3 sequence is CASSRTGRADTQYF. The CDR3, as DNA: TGTGCCAGCAGTCGGACAGGGCGGGCAGATACGCAGTATTTT. The V and J genes are TRBV28 and TRBJ2-3; 8 positions match TRBD1. Trimming at V came to 5 bases and at J to 4 bases, leaving 5 bases not matched to a gene. CDR3 size: 14 residues. Germline lookup yields CDR1 MDHEN and CDR2 SYDVKM.

The rearrangement uses TRBV13 and TRBJ1-1; D gene ambiguous. The CDR3 has 12 residues. Germline CDR1 reads PRHDT; CDR2 reads FYEKMQ (reference sequence). Trimming cost V 2 bases and J 4 bases, with 5 bases left between them. CDR3 in DNA: TGTGCCAGCAGCTTATACGGCACTGAAGCTTTCTTT. Amino acids: CASSLYGTEAFF.

This sequence joins TRBV2 and TRBJ1-6; 9 positions agree with TRBD1. Germline V gene data show CDR1 as SNHLY and CDR2 as FYNNEI. V lost 3 bases and J lost 8; bases outside the gene matches: 8. The CDR3 consists of 16 residues. The CDR3 here is CASSDPGGTGYSPLHF. The DNA of the CDR3 is TGTGCCAGCAGTGACCCCGGTGGGACAGGGTATTCACCCCTCCACTTT.

This clone was counted once. The chain uses TRBV21-1 and TRBJ2-6; the table's D call, TRBD1, has no DNA check behind it. TRBV21-1 is assigned pseudogene status. CDR3 length: 18 residues. The CDR3, as DNA: TGTGCCAGCAGCAAAGGTTCACAGGGGGCCTCTGGGGCCAACGTCCTGACTTTC. It translates to CASSKGSQGASGANVLTF.

V usage is TRBV7-9 and J usage is TRBJ2-3; no definite D call. From germline, CDR1 is SEHNR and CDR2 FQNEAQ (reference sequence). This CDR3 is built from 12 residues. V lost 8 bases, J lost 4 bases, and 10 bases lay in between. CDR3 sequence (DNA): TGTGCCAGCCGCCCCCCCGCAGATACGCAGTATTTT. Protein sequence: CASRPPADTQYF.

The gene calls are TRBV7-3 and TRBJ1-6; 7 bases agree with TRBD1. V lost 5 bases, J lost 3 bases, and 4 bases stayed unmatched. Germline V gene data show CDR1 as SGHTA and CDR2 as FQGTGA. This CDR3 has 15 residues. The DNA of the CDR3 is TGTGCCAGCAGCCCCACAGGGGACTATAATTCACCCCTCCACTTT. Amino acid sequence: CASSPTGDYNSPLHF.

J is TRBJ1-2 and V is TRBV29-1; 9 bases align to TRBD1. CDR1 and CDR2 (germline): SQVTM, ANQGSEA. This CDR3 has 12 residues. V trimming: 6 bases; J trimming: 9 bases; junction bases outside the gene matches: 8. The CDR3 here is CSVRKQGASYTF. The CDR3 DNA reads TGCAGCGTGCGCAAACAGGGGGCTAGCTACACCTTC.